A selection of T cell receptor beta chains follows, all from one sample in a study of T-cell reconstitution after alpha-beta-depleted transplantation in children. TCRdb analysed the PCR reads with MiXCR anew, one entry per CDR3 protein. The sample includes 670,000 or so distinct CDR3 sequences, around 13% of them seen just once. The sample in question was PBMCs, obtained before TCRalphabeta/CD19-depleted stem cell transplant. These receptors originate from a girl aged 2-10 years with congenital amegakaryocytic thrombocytopenia, due to receive a stem cell transplant. Each CDR3 is given with its conserved first and last residue. The D gene is left open where the match is weak. Only part of the rows carry a size: once, few, many, or a class if the clone is expanded.

CDR3,DNA,V,D,J,size
CASSLLRWSTEAFF,TGTGCCAGCAGTTTACTCCGATGGAGCACTGAAGCTTTCTTT,TRBV27,-,TRBJ1-1,-
CASSLYRTPYNEQFF,TGTGCCAGCAGTCTGTACAGGACCCCTTACAATGAGCAGTTCTTC,TRBV27,-,TRBJ2-1,many
CASSLLVARTDTQYF,TGTGCCAGCAGTTTGCTAGTAGCACGCACAGATACGCAGTATTTT,TRBV12-3/TRBV12-4,-,TRBJ2-3,-
CASSLTGSIEQFF,TGTGCCAGCAGTTTAACAGGCTCGATTGAGCAGTTCTTC,TRBV12-3/TRBV12-4,-,TRBJ2-1,few
CAILRNQWGGYTF,TGTGCCATCTTAAGGAACCAATGGGGTGGCTACACCTTC,TRBV10-3,-,TRBJ1-2,many
CSVEEQGFYNEQFF,TGCAGCGTTGAGGAACAGGGATTCTACAATGAGCAGTTCTTC,TRBV29-1,-,TRBJ2-1,many
CASSPYGFGEQYF,TGTGCCAGCAGCCCTTACGGATTTGGGGAGCAGTACTTC,TRBV14,-,TRBJ2-7,-
CASSVVQSQETQYF,TGTGCCAGCAGTGTGGTTCAGTCCCAAGAGACCCAGTACTTC,TRBV25-1,-,TRBJ2-5,-
CASSFVPGGVDEQFF,TGTGCCAGCAGCTTTGTTCCGGGAGGCGTTGATGAGCAGTTCTTC,TRBV5-5,TRBD2,TRBJ2-1,many
CSVAGLREGNSYNEQFF,TGCAGCGTTGCGGGATTGCGGGAGGGGAATTCCTACAATGAGCAGTTCTTC,TRBV29-1,TRBD2,TRBJ2-1,many
CCARPGTRFSYEQYF,TGCTGTGCTAGACCTGGGACTAGATTCTCCTACGAGCAGTACTTC,TRBV20-1,TRBD2,TRBJ2-7,-
CASSLEASGGSTDTQYF,TGCGCCAGCAGCTTGGAAGCTAGCGGGGGAAGCACAGATACGCAGTATTTT,TRBV5-1,TRBD2,TRBJ2-3,-
CASSQGVRQGYYEQYF,TGTGCCAGCAGCCAAGGTGTTCGCCAGGGGTACTACGAGCAGTACTTC,TRBV4-2,-,TRBJ2-7,many
CASSFYEDRVGETQYF,TGTGCCAGCAGCTTCTACGAAGACAGGGTAGGAGAGACCCAGTACTTC,TRBV7-9,TRBD1,TRBJ2-5,few
CASRPTSGRDNEQFF,TGTGCCAGCAGGCCGACTAGCGGGAGGGACAATGAGCAGTTCTTC,TRBV7-9,TRBD2,TRBJ2-1,many
CSAPQGGFVASEQFF,TGCAGTGCCCCCCAGGGAGGATTCGTAGCGAGTGAGCAGTTCTTC,TRBV20-1,-,TRBJ2-1,many
CSAPPGVGDTQYF,TGCAGTGCCCCCCCGGGAGTCGGAGATACGCAGTATTTT,TRBV20-1,-,TRBJ2-3,many
CAIRDDRDGELFF,TGTGCCATCAGGGACGACAGGGACGGGGAGCTGTTTTTT,TRBV10-3,TRBD1,TRBJ2-2,-
CASSPTAPTRGDTQYF,TGTGCCAGCAGCCCCACCGCGCCCACACGAGGCGATACGCAGTATTTT,TRBV5-8,-,TRBJ2-3,-
CSASPSYSYEQYF,TGCAGTGCTAGTCCCTCGTACTCCTACGAGCAGTACTTC,TRBV20-1,-,TRBJ2-7,-
CSVELTRGRGRSDYEQYF,TGCAGCGTTGAGTTGACCAGGGGGCGCGGGAGAAGCGACTACGAGCAGTACTTC,TRBV29-1,-,TRBJ2-7,few
CASSSTGTSGSYEQFF,TGTGCCAGCAGCTCAACTGGGACTAGCGGGAGCTATGAGCAGTTCTTC,TRBV9,TRBD2,TRBJ2-1,many
CASSLGSGRNNEQFF,TGCGCCAGCAGCTTGGGATCCGGACGGAACAATGAGCAGTTCTTC,TRBV5-1,-,TRBJ2-1,-
CASSLRRPNTGELFF,TGTGCCAGCAGCTTGAGACGACCGAACACCGGGGAGCTGTTTTTT,TRBV5-5,-,TRBJ2-2,few
CSVRTGELFF,TGCAGCGTCCGGACCGGGGAGCTGTTTTTT,TRBV29-1,-,TRBJ2-2,-
CASSASGTATNEKLFF,TGTGCCAGCAGTGCCTCAGGGACCGCCACGAATGAAAAACTGTTTTTT,TRBV25-1,-,TRBJ1-4,-
CASSLTGETGELFF,TGTGCCAGCAGTTTAACAGGAGAAACCGGGGAGCTGTTTTTT,TRBV12-3/TRBV12-4,-,TRBJ2-2,few
CASRAGGGRVNNEQFF,TGCGCCAGCAGAGCCGGAGGGGGCAGGGTGAACAATGAGCAGTTCTTC,TRBV5-1,-,TRBJ2-1,-
CSVDITGYSDGYTF,TGCAGCGTTGATATTACAGGTTACTCGGATGGCTACACCTTC,TRBV29-1,-,TRBJ1-2,many
CASSPSVAGVLYNEQFF,TGTGCCAGCAGCCCGTCGGTAGCGGGAGTTCTATACAATGAGCAGTTCTTC,TRBV3-1,TRBD2,TRBJ2-1,-
CASSEAPGLAGAYEQYF,TGTGCCAGCAGCGAAGCCCCGGGACTAGCGGGGGCCTACGAGCAGTACTTC,TRBV21-1,-,TRBJ2-7,-
CASSFIPTWETQYF,TGTGCCAGCAGTTTTATCCCTACTTGGGAAACCCAGTACTTC,TRBV28,-,TRBJ2-5,few
CASTLSAGRDTQYF,TGTGCCAGCACTCTGTCAGCGGGCAGAGATACGCAGTATTTT,TRBV6-1,-,TRBJ2-3,-
CAWSVFRTGELFF,TGTGCCTGGAGTGTATTTCGGACCGGGGAGCTGTTTTTT,TRBV30,-,TRBJ2-2,few
CSVVGPANTGELFF,TGCAGCGTTGTTGGACCAGCGAACACCGGGGAGCTGTTTTTT,TRBV29-1,-,TRBJ2-2,few
CAWTPQFLYGYTF,TGTGCCTGGACCCCCCAGTTTCTCTATGGCTACACCTTC,TRBV30,-,TRBJ1-2,-
CASRVHTEAFF,TGTGCCAGTAGAGTCCACACTGAAGCTTTCTTT,TRBV19,-,TRBJ1-1,many
CASSSTDSYEQYF,TGTGCCAGCAGCTCAACGGACAGCTACGAGCAGTACTTC,TRBV7-9,-,TRBJ2-7,few
CASSPRTGPYEQYF,TGTGCCAGCTCACCACGGACAGGTCCCTACGAGCAGTACTTC,TRBV5-1,TRBD1,TRBJ2-7,many
CSVVPVQTDTQYF,TGCAGCGTTGTTCCGGTGCAGACAGATACGCAGTATTTT,TRBV29-1,-,TRBJ2-3,many
CSALPLPTGEYNEQFF,TGCAGCGCCCTCCCCCTCCCTACAGGGGAGTACAATGAGCAGTTCTTC,TRBV29-1,TRBD1,TRBJ2-1,-
CARIPGWRYNEQFF,TGCGCCAGGATCCCAGGGTGGAGGTACAATGAGCAGTTCTTC,TRBV5-1,-,TRBJ2-1,many
CASSGYRGDASSTDTQYF,TGCGCCAGCAGCGGATACCGGGGGGATGCGTCTAGCACAGATACGCAGTATTTT,TRBV5-1,TRBD2,TRBJ2-3,many
CASSLRVASGTYEQYF,TGCGCCAGCAGCTTGCGTGTGGCTAGCGGGACCTACGAGCAGTACTTC,TRBV5-1,TRBD2,TRBJ2-7,many
CASSLIRGQDLYNEQFF,TGCGCCAGCAGCTTGATTAGGGGACAGGACCTATACAATGAGCAGTTCTTC,TRBV5-1,TRBD1,TRBJ2-1,-
CASSPTGLAEYNEQFF,TGTGCCAGCAGCCCAACGGGACTAGCGGAGTACAATGAGCAGTTCTTC,TRBV7-3,TRBD2,TRBJ2-1,-
CASSLTSGSPSYNEQFF,TGTGCCAGCAGTTTAACTAGCGGGAGCCCCTCCTACAATGAGCAGTTCTTC,TRBV27,TRBD2,TRBJ2-1,many
CASSLGWVQETQYF,TGCGCCAGCAGCTTGGGATGGGTTCAAGAGACCCAGTACTTC,TRBV5-1,-,TRBJ2-5,many
CVNGGSGVDNSPLHF,TGTGTTAATGGAGGATCGGGCGTGGATAATTCACCCCTCCACTTT,TRBV12-3/TRBV12-4,-,TRBJ1-6,many
CASSLFRGTDTQYF,TGCGCCAGCAGCTTGTTCAGGGGGACAGATACGCAGTATTTT,TRBV5-1,TRBD1,TRBJ2-3,many
CASSVAGTVFSGNTIYF,TGTGCCAGCAGCGTAGCGGGAACAGTTTTCTCTGGAAACACCATATATTTT,TRBV9,-,TRBJ1-3,many
CASSLVGRTPPYEQYF,TGCGCCAGCAGCTTGGTGGGCCGGACTCCCCCCTACGAGCAGTACTTC,TRBV5-1,-,TRBJ2-7,-
CASSLSSTENTEAFF,TGCGCCAGCAGCTTGAGTTCCACAGAGAACACTGAAGCTTTCTTT,TRBV5-1,-,TRBJ1-1,-
CSAHPNYGYTF,TGCAGTGCTCATCCTAACTATGGCTACACCTTC,TRBV20-1,-,TRBJ1-2,-
CSAREGRHTYEQYF,TGCAGTGCTAGAGAGGGCAGGCACACCTACGAGCAGTACTTC,TRBV20-1,-,TRBJ2-7,many
CSVNSGFVQETQYF,TGCAGCGTTAATAGCGGGTTTGTTCAAGAGACCCAGTACTTC,TRBV29-1,TRBD2,TRBJ2-5,many
CASSSGGGYTF,TGTGCCAGCAGTTCTGGTGGAGGCTACACCTTC,TRBV6-5,-,TRBJ1-2,many